The T cell receptor beta chain under discussion was sequenced for a study of blood T cell repertoires in COVID-19. About the research overall: PBMCs, B-cell-depleted T cells, or T cells provided the cDNA or gDNA that made up the material.

CDR3 length: 12 residues. V was trimmed by 6 bases and J by 10 bases, leaving 10 bases between them. The germline V gene has CDR1 MDHEN and CDR2 SYDVKM. Original processing methods: Reference gene primer amplification in the assay estimated nucleated cell counts. Clones were read by immunoSEQ multiplex PCR, and TCRdb kept only the in-frame ones, dropping some. V, J and clone size were drawn from that table, and D and trimming were deduced from the DNA. The profile covers 190,000 or so clones, with about 91% appearing a single time and 3.5% to 4.5% taken by the ten largest. The J gene is TRBJ1-6, the V gene TRBV28; D gene ambiguous. The specimen was peripheral blood. The receptor was isolated from a woman in her thirties with acute or convalescent COVID-19. CDR3 bases: TGTGCCAGCAGCGCAGCGTCATCACCCCTCCACTTT. Protein product: CASSAASSPLHF.